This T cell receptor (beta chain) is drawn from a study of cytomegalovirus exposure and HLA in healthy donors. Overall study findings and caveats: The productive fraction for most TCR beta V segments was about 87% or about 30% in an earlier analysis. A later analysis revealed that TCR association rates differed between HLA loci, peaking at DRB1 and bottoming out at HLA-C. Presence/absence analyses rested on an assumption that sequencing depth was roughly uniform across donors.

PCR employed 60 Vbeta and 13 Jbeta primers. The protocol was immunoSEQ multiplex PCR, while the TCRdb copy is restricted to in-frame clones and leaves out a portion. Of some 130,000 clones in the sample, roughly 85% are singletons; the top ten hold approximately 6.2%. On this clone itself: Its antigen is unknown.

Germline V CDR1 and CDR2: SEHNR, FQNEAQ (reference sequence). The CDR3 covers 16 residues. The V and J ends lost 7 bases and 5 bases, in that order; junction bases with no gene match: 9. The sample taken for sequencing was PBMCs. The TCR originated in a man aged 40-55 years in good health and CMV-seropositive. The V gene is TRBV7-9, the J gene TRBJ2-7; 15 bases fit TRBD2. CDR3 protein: CASTNGLAGGQHEQYF. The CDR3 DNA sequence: TGTGCCAGCACCAACGGACTAGCGGGAGGGCAGCACGAGCAGTACTTC.